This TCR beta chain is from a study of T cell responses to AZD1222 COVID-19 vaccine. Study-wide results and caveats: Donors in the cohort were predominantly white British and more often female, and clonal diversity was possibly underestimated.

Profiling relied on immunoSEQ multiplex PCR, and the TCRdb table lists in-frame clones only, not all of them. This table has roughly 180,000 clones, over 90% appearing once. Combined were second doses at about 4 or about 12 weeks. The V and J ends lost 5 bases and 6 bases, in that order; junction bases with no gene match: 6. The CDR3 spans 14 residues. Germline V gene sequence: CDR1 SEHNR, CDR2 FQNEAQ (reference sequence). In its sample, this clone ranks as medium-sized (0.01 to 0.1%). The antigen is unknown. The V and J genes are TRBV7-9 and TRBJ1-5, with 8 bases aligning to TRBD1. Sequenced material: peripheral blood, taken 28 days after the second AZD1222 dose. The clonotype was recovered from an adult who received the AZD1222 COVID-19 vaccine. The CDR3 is CASSLQGASQPQHF. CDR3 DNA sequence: TGTGCCAGCAGCCTCCAGGGGGCCAGTCAGCCCCAGCATTTT.